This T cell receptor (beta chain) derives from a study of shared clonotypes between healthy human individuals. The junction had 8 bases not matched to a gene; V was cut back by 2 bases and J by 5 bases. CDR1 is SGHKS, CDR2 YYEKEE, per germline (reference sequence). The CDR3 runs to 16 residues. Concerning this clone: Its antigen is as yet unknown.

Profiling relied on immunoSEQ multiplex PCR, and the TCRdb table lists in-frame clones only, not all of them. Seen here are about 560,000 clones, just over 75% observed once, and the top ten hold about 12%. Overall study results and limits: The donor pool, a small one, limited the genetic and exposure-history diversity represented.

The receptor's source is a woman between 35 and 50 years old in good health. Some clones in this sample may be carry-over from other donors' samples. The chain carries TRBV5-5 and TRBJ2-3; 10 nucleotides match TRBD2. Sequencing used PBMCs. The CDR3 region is CASSLLASGSLDTQYF. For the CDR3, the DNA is TGTGCCAGCAGCTTATTGGCTAGCGGGAGTCTAGATACGCAGTATTTT.